This T cell receptor (beta chain) derives from a study of vaccination effects on CD4 cells after COVID-19. About the research overall: Everyone in the study got two shots of either the BNT162b2 or mRNA-1273 vaccine.

General study points: Convalescent patients were scarce, and early post-infection timepoints were absent.

Generated by immunoSEQ multiplex PCR, the TCRdb table keeps only in-frame clones and is missing some. The table records roughly 45,000 clones, roughly 72% of them present only once. The CDR3 has 14 residues. Trimming took 6 bases from V and 3 from J, leaving 13 bases between them. Germline V gene lookup returns CDR1 LNHDA and CDR2 SQIVND (reference sequence). ViraFEST used viral peptide pools to expand antigen-specific CD4+ T cells before sequencing. The authors isolated CD4+ T cells after about 10 days of culture. Nucleocapsid antibodies were negative in the vaccine recipients, who had never had SARS-CoV-2 infection. In culture with 8 to 10 IU/ml IL-2 and 9 to 10 ug/ml peptides, PBMC were grown at roughly 2 million per well. IL-2 medium took the place of half the medium on both days 3 and 7. The sample holds a few counts of this clone. Its antigen remains unknown.

This receptor was taken from a human donor who received a COVID-19 vaccine. The sequenced sample was CD4+ T cells from PBMCs cultured with SARS-CoV-2 spike peptides, obtained before COVID-19 vaccination. V is TRBV19 and J is TRBJ2-3, with D possibly TRBD2 on 6 matching bases. CDR3 bases: TGTGCCAGTAGGGGCTGGAGGGGTACAGATACGCAGTATTTT. Protein product: CASRGWRGTDTQYF.